This T cell receptor (beta chain) comes out of a study of shared clonotypes between healthy human individuals. Donors were healthy HIV-negative adults without recently reported acute infections or vaccinations. The CDR3 length is 15 residues. The germline V gene encodes CDR1 SGHRS and CDR2 YFSETQ. V was trimmed by 3 bases and J by 0 bases, leaving 7 bases between them. The table came from immunoSEQ multiplex PCR; TCRdb's copy has only in-frame clones and leaves some out. Of 2 million to 2.5 million clones in the sample, 90% to 96% were seen once. The TCR was taken from a man between 18 and 35 years old in good health. Sample: naive CD4+ T cells sorted from blood. Stated subset: CD45RA+ positively selected. This chain links TRBV5-1 with TRBJ2-6; D remains ambiguous. The CDR3 loop is CASSSQTSGANVLTF. DNA of the CDR3: TGCGCCAGCAGCTCCCAGACCTCTGGGGCCAACGTCCTGACTTTC. Looking up the rest from reference TRBV5-1 and TRBJ2-6 gives the full variable domain: KAGVTQTPRYLIKTRGQQVTLSCSPISGHRSVSWYQQTPGQGLQFLFEYFSETQRNKGNFPGRFSGRQFSNSRSEMNVSTLELGDSALYLCASSSQTSGANVLTFGAGSRLTVL.